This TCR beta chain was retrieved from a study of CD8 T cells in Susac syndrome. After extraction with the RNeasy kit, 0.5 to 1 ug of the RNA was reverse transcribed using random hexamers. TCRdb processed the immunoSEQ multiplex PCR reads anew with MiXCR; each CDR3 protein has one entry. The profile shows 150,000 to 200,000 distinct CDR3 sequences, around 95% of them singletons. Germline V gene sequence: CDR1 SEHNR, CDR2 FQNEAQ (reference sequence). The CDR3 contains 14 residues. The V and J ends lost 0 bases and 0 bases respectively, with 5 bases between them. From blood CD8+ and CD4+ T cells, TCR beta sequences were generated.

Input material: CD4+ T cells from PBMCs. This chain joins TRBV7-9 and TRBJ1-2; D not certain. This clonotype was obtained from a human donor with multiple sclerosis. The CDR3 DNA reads TGTGCCAGCAGCTTAGCGGAAACTAACTATGGCTACACCTTC. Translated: CASSLAETNYGYTF. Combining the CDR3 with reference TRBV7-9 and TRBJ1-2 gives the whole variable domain DTGVSQNPRHKITKRGQNVTFRCDPISEHNRLYWYRQTLGQGPEFLTYFQNEAQLEKSRLLSDRFSAERPKGSFSTLEIQRTEQGDSAMYLCASSLAETNYGYTFGSGTRLTVV.